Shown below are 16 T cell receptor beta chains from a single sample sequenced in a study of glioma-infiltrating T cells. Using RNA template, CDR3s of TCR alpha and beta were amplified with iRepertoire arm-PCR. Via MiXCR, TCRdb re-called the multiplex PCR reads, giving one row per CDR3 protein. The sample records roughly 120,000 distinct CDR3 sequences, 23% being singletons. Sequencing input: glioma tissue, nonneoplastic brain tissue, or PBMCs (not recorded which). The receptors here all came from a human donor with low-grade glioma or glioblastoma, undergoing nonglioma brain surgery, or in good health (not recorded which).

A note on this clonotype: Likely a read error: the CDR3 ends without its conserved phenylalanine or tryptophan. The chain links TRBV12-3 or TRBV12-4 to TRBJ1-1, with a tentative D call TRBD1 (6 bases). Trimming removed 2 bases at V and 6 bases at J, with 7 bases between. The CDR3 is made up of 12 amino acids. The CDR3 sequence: CASSLTGPEAFL. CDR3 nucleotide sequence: TGTGCCAGCAGTTTAACAGGGCCTGAAGCTTTCCTT.

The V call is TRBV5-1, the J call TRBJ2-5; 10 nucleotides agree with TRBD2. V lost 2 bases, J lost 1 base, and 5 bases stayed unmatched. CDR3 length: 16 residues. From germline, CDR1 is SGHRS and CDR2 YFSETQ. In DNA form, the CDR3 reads TGCGCCAGCAGCTTTGGACTAGCGGAGTCCCAAGAGACCCAGTACTTC. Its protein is CASSFGLAESQETQYF.

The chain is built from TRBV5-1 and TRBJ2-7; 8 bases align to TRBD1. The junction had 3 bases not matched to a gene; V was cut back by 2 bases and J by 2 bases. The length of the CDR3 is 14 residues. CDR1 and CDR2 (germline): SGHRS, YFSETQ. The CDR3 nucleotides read TGCGCCAGCAGCTTTGGACAGGGTACCTACGAGCAGTACTTC. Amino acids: CASSFGQGTYEQYF.

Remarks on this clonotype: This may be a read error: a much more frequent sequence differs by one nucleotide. The CDR3 sequence: CASTPDLNNEQFF. The CDR3 DNA reads TGTGCCAGCACCCCGGACCTGAACAATGAGCAGTTCTTC. This chain joins TRBV2 and TRBJ2-1, with unresolved D. V was pared by 7 bases and J by 5 bases, with 12 bases between. This CDR3 comprises 13 residues. Germline V lookup: CDR1 SNHLY, CDR2 FYNNEI.

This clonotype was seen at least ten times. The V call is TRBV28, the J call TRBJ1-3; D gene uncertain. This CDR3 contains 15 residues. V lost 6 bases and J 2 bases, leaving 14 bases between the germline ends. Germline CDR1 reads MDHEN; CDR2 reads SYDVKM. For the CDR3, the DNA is TGTGCCAGCAGCTCGACTGGGTGGGCTGGAAACACCATATATTTT. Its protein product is CASSSTGWAGNTIYF.

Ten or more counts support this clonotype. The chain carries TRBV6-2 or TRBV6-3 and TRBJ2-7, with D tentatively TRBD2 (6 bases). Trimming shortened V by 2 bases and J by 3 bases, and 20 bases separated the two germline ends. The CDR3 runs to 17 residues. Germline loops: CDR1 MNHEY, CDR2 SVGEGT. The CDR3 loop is CASSYPRGAGVVYEQYF. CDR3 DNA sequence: TGTGCCAGCAGTTACCCACGCGGGGCAGGTGTTGTCTACGAGCAGTACTTC.

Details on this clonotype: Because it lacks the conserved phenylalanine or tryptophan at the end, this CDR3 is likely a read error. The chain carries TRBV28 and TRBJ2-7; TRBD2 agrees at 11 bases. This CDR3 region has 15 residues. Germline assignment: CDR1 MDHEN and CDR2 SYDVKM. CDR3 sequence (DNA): TGTGCCATCAGTGGGACTAGCGGTACCCCCGCCGAGCAGTACTCC. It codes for CAISGTSGTPAEQYS.

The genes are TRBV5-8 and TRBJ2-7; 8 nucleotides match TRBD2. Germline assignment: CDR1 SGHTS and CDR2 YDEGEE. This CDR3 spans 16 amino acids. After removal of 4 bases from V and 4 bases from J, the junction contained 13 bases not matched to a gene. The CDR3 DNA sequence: TGTGCCAGCAGCCCCCTGGCGGGAGGTATGTTTTACGAGCAGTACTTC. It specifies CASSPLAGGMFYEQYF.

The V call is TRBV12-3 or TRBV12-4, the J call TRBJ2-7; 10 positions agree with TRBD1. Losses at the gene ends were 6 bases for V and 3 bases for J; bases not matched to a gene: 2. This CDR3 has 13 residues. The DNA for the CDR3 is TGTGCCAGCAGGTGGACAGGGGGCTACGAGCAGTACTTC. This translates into CASRWTGGYEQYF.

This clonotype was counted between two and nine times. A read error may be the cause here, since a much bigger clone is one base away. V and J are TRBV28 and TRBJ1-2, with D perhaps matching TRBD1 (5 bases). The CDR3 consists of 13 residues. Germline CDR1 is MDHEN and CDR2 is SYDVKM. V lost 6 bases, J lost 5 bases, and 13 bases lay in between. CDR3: CASRDGTAYGYTF. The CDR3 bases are TGTGCCAGCAGGGACGGGACGGCTTATGGCTACACCTTC.

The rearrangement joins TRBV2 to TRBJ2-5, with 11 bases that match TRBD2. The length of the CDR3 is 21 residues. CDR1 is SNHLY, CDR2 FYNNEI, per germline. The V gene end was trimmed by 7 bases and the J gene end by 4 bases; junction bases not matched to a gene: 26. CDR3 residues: CASIGPSGTSGRKEISETQYF. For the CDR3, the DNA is TGTGCCAGCATCGGGCCCTCCGGGACTAGCGGCCGTAAAGAGATCTCAGAGACCCAGTACTTC. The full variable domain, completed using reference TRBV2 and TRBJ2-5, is EPEVTQTPSHQVTQMGQEVILRCVPISNHLYFYWYRQILGQKVEFLVSFYNNEISEKSEIFDDQFSVERPDGSNFTLKIRSTKLEDSAMYFCASIGPSGTSGRKEISETQYFGPGTRLLVL.

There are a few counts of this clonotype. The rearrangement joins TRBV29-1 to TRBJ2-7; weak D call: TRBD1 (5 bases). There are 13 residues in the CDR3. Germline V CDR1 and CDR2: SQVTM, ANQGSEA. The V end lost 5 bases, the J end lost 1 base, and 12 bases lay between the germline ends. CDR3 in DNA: TGCAGCGTTCAGGTAGGGGCGTCCTACGAGCAGTACTTC. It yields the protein CSVQVGASYEQYF.

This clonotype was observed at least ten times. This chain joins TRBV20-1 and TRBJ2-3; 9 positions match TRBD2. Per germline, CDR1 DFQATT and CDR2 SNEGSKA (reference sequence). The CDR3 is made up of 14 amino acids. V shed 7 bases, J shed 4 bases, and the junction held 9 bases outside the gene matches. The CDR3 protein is CSVKPGLASDTQYF. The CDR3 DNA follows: TGCAGTGTTAAACCGGGACTAGCATCAGATACGCAGTATTTT.

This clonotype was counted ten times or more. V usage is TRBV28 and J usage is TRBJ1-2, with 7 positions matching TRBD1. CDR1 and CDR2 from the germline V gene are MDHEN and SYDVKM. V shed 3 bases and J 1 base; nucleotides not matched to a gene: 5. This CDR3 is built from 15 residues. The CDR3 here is CASSFRGVLNYGYTF. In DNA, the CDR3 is TGTGCCAGCAGTTTCAGGGGGGTTCTTAACTATGGCTACACCTTC.

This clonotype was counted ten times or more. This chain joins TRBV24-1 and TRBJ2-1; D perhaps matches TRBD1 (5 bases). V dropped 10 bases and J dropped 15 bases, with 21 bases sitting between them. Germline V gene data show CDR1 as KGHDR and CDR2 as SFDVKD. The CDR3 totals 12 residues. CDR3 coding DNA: TGTGCCACTCAAGGGGATAGGGGCGAGTCGTTCTTC. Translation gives CATQGDRGESFF.

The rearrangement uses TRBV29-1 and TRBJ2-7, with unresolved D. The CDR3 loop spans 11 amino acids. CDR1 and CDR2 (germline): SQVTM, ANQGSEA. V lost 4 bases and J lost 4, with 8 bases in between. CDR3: CSVGWGYEQYF. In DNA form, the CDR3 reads TGCAGCGTTGGCTGGGGTTACGAGCAGTACTTC.